Shown below are 7 T cell receptor beta chains from a single sample sequenced in a study of blood T cells in healthy people across ages. Then a second PCR, running roughly 7 to 12 cycles, was carried out with a sample-barcoded 5' primer and a J-beta primer mix. TCRdb reprocessed the 5' RACE reads with MiXCR, giving one entry per CDR3 protein. The sample lists around 1.7 million distinct CDR3 sequences, 25% to 30% seen once, with 7.7% in the top ten. The sequencing input was blood. The receptors shown here come from a woman aged 30 to 39 in good health.

Only a few counts were recorded for this clonotype. This chain joins TRBV2 and TRBJ2-4; 10 nucleotides match TRBD1. V dropped 8 bases and J dropped 0; count of bases not matched to a gene: 4. This CDR3 contains 15 residues. Germline V gives CDR1 SNHLY, CDR2 FYNNEI. CDR3 amino acids: CASGGQGLAKNIQYF. The CDR3 DNA sequence: TGTGCCAGCGGGGGACAGGGGTTAGCCAAAAACATTCAGTACTTC.

This chain links TRBV12-3 or TRBV12-4 with TRBJ1-1; D might be TRBD1 (5 bases). Trimming took 3 bases from V and 8 from J, leaving 13 bases between them. This CDR3 has 13 amino acids. The CDR3, as DNA: TGTGCCAGCAGTTTTGTGTCGGCAGGGGAAGCTTTCTTT. It translates to CASSFVSAGEAFF.

This rearrangement joins TRBV19 to TRBJ2-3; D remains ambiguous. This CDR3 spans 13 amino acids. Between the trimmed V and J ends, which lost 3 bases and 5 bases, there was a span of 9 bases. Germline V lookup: CDR1 LNHDA, CDR2 SQIVND (reference sequence). This CDR3 is CASSIGWKDTQYF. The CDR3 coding sequence is TGTGCCAGTAGTATTGGTTGGAAAGATACGCAGTATTTT.

This clonotype was counted many times. The CDR3 sequence is CASSLDPAGGPREQFF. CDR3 DNA: TGCGCCAGCAGCTTGGATCCAGCGGGGGGGCCAAGAGAGCAGTTCTTC. V usage is TRBV5-1 and J usage is TRBJ2-1, with 10 bases identical to TRBD2. V shed 0 bases, J shed 10 bases, and the junction held 10 bases outside the gene matches. CDR3 size: 16 residues. Germline values: CDR1 SGHRS, CDR2 YFSETQ.

This clonotype was seen only a few times. J is TRBJ1-1 and V is TRBV5-5, with a weak D call TRBD1 (5 bases). Germline values: CDR1 SGHKS, CDR2 YYEKEE (reference sequence). The CDR3 has 15 residues. Trimming shortened V by 0 bases and J by 5 bases, and 14 bases separated the two germline ends. This CDR3 is CASSLVWPGGTEAFF. The CDR3 DNA reads TGTGCCAGCAGCTTGGTGTGGCCTGGGGGGACTGAAGCTTTCTTT.

The gene calls are TRBV4-3 and TRBJ2-1, with 7 bases fitting TRBD1. The CDR3 is 14 residues long. V dropped 3 bases and J dropped 6; count of bases not matched to a gene: 5. The germline V gene has CDR1 LGHNA and CDR2 YSLEER. The chain's CDR3 is CASSHDRAGNEQFF. DNA for the CDR3: TGCGCCAGCAGCCACGACAGGGCCGGCAATGAGCAGTTCTTC.

This clonotype was counted only a few times. The chain is built from TRBV20-1 and TRBJ2-3; the match to TRBD2 covers 11 bases. V gave up 4 bases and J gave up 1 base; unmatched junction bases: 7. This CDR3 contains 16 residues. The germline V gene encodes CDR1 DFQATT and CDR2 SNEGSKA (reference sequence). The chain's CDR3 is CSANRLTSGGTDTQYF. The CDR3 nucleotides are TGCAGTGCTAACCGATTGACTAGCGGGGGCACAGATACGCAGTATTTT.